This is a list of T cell receptor beta chains from one sample in a study of cytomegalovirus exposure and HLA in healthy donors. The repertoire was sequenced with immunoSEQ multiplex PCR; TCRdb's copy has only in-frame clones and lacks some. Here the sample spans some 140,000 clones, around 81% being singletons. The sequenced sample was PBMCs. The receptors shown here come from a woman between 40 and 50 years old in good health and CMV-seropositive. Both conserved end residues are part of each CDR3. A D gene is named only where the DNA matches it firmly. Only part of the rows carry a size: once, few, many, or a class if the clone is expanded.

v_gene	d_gene	j_gene	abundance	CDR3aa	CDR3nt
TRBV7-9	NA	TRBJ2-5	NA	CASSEASETQYF	TGTGCCAGCAGCGAGGCTTCAGAGACCCAGTACTTC
TRBV7-3	TRBD2	TRBJ2-5	NA	CASSPGLAGGETQYF	TGTGCCAGCAGCCCCGGGCTAGCGGGAGGAGAGACCCAGTACTTC
TRBV12-5	NA	TRBJ2-1	NA	CASAKAGRGFNEQFF	TGTGCTAGTGCAAAAGCGGGGAGGGGGTTCAATGAGCAGTTCTTC
TRBV7-8	TRBD2	TRBJ2-7	NA	CASSVVDRKATSGTYEQYF	TGTGCCAGCAGCGTAGTAGACAGGAAAGCGACTAGCGGGACCTACGAGCAGTACTTC
TRBV30	NA	TRBJ1-5	once	CAWSVGPHSNQPQHF	TGTGCCTGGAGTGTCGGTCCGCATAGCAATCAGCCCCAGCATTTT
TRBV19	TRBD1	TRBJ2-7	once	CASRPRTSGTGSYEQYF	TGTGCCAGTAGACCACGGACCTCCGGGACAGGCTCCTACGAGCAGTACTTC
TRBV7-9	TRBD1	TRBJ2-7	NA	CASSSPDRVLYEQYF	TGTGCCAGCAGCTCCCCAGACAGGGTTCTCTACGAGCAGTACTTC
TRBV30	NA	TRBJ2-7	NA	CAWSSGYEQYF	TGTGCCTGGAGCAGCGGCTACGAGCAGTACTTC
TRBV6-5	NA	TRBJ2-4	NA	CAAHSGMAKNIQYF	TGTGCCGCCCACTCGGGGATGGCCAAAAACATTCAGTACTTC
TRBV5-1	NA	TRBJ2-5	NA	CASSSGLWSETQYF	TGCGCCAGCAGCTCGGGACTCTGGAGTGAGACCCAGTACTTC
TRBV2	NA	TRBJ2-7	NA	CASSDDTYEQYF	TGTGCCAGCAGTGATGACACTTACGAGCAGTACTTC
TRBV5-6	NA	TRBJ2-1	NA	CASMRTKVDEQFF	TGTGCCAGCATGAGGACTAAGGTAGATGAGCAGTTCTTC
TRBV27	NA	TRBJ1-4	NA	CASSSAGATNEKLFF	TGTGCCAGCAGTAGCGCGGGAGCAACTAATGAAAAACTGTTTTTT
TRBV6-1	NA	TRBJ2-2	NA	CASSESNTGELFF	TGTGCCAGCAGTGAATCAAACACCGGGGAGCTGTTTTTT
TRBV28	TRBD2	TRBJ2-5	few	CASSRISGGQETQYF	TGTGCCAGCAGTCGTATTAGCGGGGGACAAGAGACCCAGTACTTC
TRBV7-9	NA	TRBJ2-2	medium-sized	CASSLEGLRAGELFF	TGTGCCAGCAGCTTAGAGGGGCTAAGGGCCGGGGAGCTGTTTTTT
TRBV10-2	TRBD2	TRBJ2-1	many	CASRLAGENEQFF	TGCGCCAGCAGGCTAGCGGGAGAGAATGAGCAGTTCTTC
TRBV13	TRBD1	TRBJ1-3	NA	CASVKGTVPGNTIYF	TGTGCCAGCGTAAAAGGGACAGTGCCTGGAAACACCATATATTTT
TRBV2	TRBD2	TRBJ2-3	once	CASSEALAGVTDTQYF	TGTGCCAGCAGTGAAGCCCTAGCGGGAGTCACAGATACGCAGTATTTT
TRBV6-5	NA	TRBJ1-2	NA	CASSYSAYYGYTF	TGTGCCAGCAGTTACTCGGCTTACTATGGCTACACCTTC
TRBV11-2	NA	TRBJ2-7	NA	CASSAQVYEQYF	TGTGCCAGCAGCGCACAGGTTTACGAGCAGTACTTC
TRBV12-5	NA	TRBJ1-1	NA	CASGFWGGVTEAFF	TGTGCTAGTGGTTTTTGGGGGGGAGTCACTGAAGCTTTCTTT
TRBV27	TRBD2	TRBJ2-7	once	CASSYSGRLPEEQYF	TGTGCCAGCAGTTATAGCGGGAGGCTCCCTGAGGAGCAGTACTTC
TRBV6-1	NA	TRBJ2-1	few	CASSTGIRDNEQFF	TGTGCCAGCAGTACAGGAATCCGCGACAATGAGCAGTTCTTC
TRBV9	NA	TRBJ1-3	NA	CASSPGEAKRFEYF	TGTGCCAGCAGCCCCGGGGAGGCGAAGCGCTTTGAATATTTT
TRBV5-4	TRBD2	TRBJ2-3	NA	CASSSRTSEADTQYF	TGTGCCAGCAGCTCCCGGACTAGCGAGGCAGATACGCAGTATTTT
TRBV19	TRBD1	TRBJ1-3	NA	CASTQGPGGGGNTIYF	TGTGCCAGTACCCAAGGCCCAGGGGGTGGAGGAAACACCATATATTTT
TRBV27	TRBD1	TRBJ2-7	few	CASKRTGLGYEQYF	TGTGCCAGCAAACGGACAGGGCTGGGCTACGAGCAGTACTTC
TRBV19	NA	TRBJ2-7	NA	CASSIEAPFEQYF	TGTGCCAGTAGTATAGAAGCCCCATTCGAGCAGTACTTC
TRBV7-2	TRBD1	TRBJ1-2	NA	CASSTRTGDGYTF	TGTGCCAGCAGCACCCGGACAGGAGACGGCTACACCTTC
TRBV28	TRBD1	TRBJ2-7	NA	CASSLTGGYEQYF	TGTGCCAGCAGTCTGACAGGGGGGTACGAGCAGTACTTC
TRBV7-3	TRBD2	TRBJ2-3	NA	CASSSGLAGGLRDTQYF	TGTGCCAGCAGCTCCGGACTAGCGGGAGGGCTTCGAGATACGCAGTATTTT
TRBV29-1	TRBD1	TRBJ1-2	few	CSVERTGGDYGYTF	TGCAGCGTTGAAAGGACAGGGGGCGACTATGGCTACACCTTC
TRBV11-2	TRBD1	TRBJ2-7	once	CASSLNGAGGISYEQYF	TGTGCCAGCAGCTTAAACGGGGCAGGGGGAATCTCTTACGAGCAGTACTTC
TRBV4-1	NA	TRBJ2-7	NA	CASSQGQRYEQYF	TGCGCCAGCAGCCAAGGGCAGAGGTACGAGCAGTACTTC
TRBV30	TRBD1	TRBJ2-7	NA	CAARRPRGLLGEQYF	TGTGCCGCTAGACGGCCCAGGGGGCTCCTGGGGGAGCAGTACTTC
TRBV19	NA	TRBJ1-5	NA	CASSIGTGRGNQPQHF	TGTGCCAGTAGTATAGGAACAGGAAGGGGCAATCAGCCCCAGCATTTT
TRBV5-6	NA	TRBJ2-7	NA	CASRRGGFSYEQYF	TGTGCCAGCAGGCGAGGCGGATTCTCCTACGAGCAGTACTTC
TRBV14	TRBD2	TRBJ2-7	NA	CASSQGGKVSGIYEQYF	TGTGCCAGCAGCCAAGGGGGGAAAGTTAGCGGGATCTACGAGCAGTACTTC
TRBV2	NA	TRBJ1-2	NA	CASSALQNYGYTF	TGTGCCAGCAGTGCCCTACAGAACTATGGCTACACCTTC
TRBV30	TRBD2	TRBJ2-1	NA	CAWSVAGGPHEQFF	TGTGCCTGGAGTGTAGCGGGAGGGCCTCATGAGCAGTTCTTC
TRBV5-1	TRBD2	TRBJ2-7	NA	CASSLIPGTSVNEQYF	TGCGCCAGCAGCTTGATACCCGGGACTAGCGTAAACGAGCAGTACTTC
TRBV4-2	TRBD1	TRBJ2-1	NA	CASSQGRGRIGQGVGEQFF	TGTGCCAGCAGCCAAGGAAGGGGTCGGATCGGACAGGGGGTTGGTGAGCAGTTCTTC
TRBV6-5	TRBD1	TRBJ2-3	NA	CASSPQGARDTQYF	TGTGCCAGCAGTCCTCAGGGGGCGCGAGATACGCAGTATTTT
TRBV7-9	TRBD1	TRBJ1-1	NA	CASSFTDRGTEAFF	TGTGCCAGCAGCTTTACCGACAGGGGCACTGAAGCTTTCTTT
TRBV11-2	NA	TRBJ2-7	NA	CASSLVRADEQYF	TGTGCCAGCAGCTTAGTGCGGGCTGACGAGCAGTACTTC
TRBV28	TRBD1	TRBJ2-7	NA	CASRVGTAEQYF	TGTGCCAGCAGGGTCGGGACAGCCGAGCAGTACTTC